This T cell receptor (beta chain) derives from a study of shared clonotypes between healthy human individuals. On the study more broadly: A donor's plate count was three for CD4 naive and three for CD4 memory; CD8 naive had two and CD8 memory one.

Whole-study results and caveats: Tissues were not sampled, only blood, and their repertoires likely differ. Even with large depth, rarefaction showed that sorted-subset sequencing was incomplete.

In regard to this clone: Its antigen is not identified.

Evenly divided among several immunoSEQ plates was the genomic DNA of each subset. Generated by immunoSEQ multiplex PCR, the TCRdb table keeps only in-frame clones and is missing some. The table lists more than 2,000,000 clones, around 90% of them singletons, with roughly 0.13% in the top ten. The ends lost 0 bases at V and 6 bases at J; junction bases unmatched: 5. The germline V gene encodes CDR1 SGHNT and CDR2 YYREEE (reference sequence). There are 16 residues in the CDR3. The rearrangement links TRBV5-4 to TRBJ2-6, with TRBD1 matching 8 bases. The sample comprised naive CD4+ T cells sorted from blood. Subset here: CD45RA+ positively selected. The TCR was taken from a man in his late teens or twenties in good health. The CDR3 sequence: CASSLGGDRQANVLTF. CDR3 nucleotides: TGTGCCAGCAGCTTGGGGGGGGACAGGCAGGCCAACGTCCTGACTTTC.